The 27 T cell receptor beta chains below come from one sample, sequenced in a study of blood T cell repertoires in COVID-19. TCRdb keeps only in-frame clones here, not all; method: immunoSEQ multiplex PCR. The table has over 140,000 clones, roughly 84% seen once. The sample was peripheral blood. The receptors shown here come from a woman in her fifties or sixties with acute or convalescent COVID-19.

The V gene is TRBV19, the J gene TRBJ2-7; possible D gene TRBD1, 6 bases. Germline loops: CDR1 LNHDA, CDR2 SQIVND (reference sequence). The V end lost 7 bases, the J end lost 2 bases, and 12 bases lay between the germline ends. This CDR3 is 13 amino acids long. CDR3 protein: CASMGAATYEQYF. CDR3 coding DNA: TGTGCCAGTATGGGGGCCGCAACCTACGAGCAGTACTTC.

The chain links TRBV15 to TRBJ2-1; D call uncertain. Deletions cut 0 bases from V and 7 bases from J, with 10 bases between. Germline values: CDR1 LNHNV, CDR2 YYDKDF (reference sequence). The CDR3 has 14 amino acids. CDR3 DNA: TGTGCCACCAGCAGAGATTTGGCACAAAATGAGCAGTTCTTC. Translated: CATSRDLAQNEQFF. The variable domain in full, with the rest retrieved from reference TRBV15 and TRBJ2-1, is DAMVIQNPRYQVTQFGKPVTLSCSQTLNHNVMYWYQQKSSQAPKLLFHYYDKDFNNEADTPDNFQSRRPNTSFCFLDIRSPGLGDTAMYLCATSRDLAQNEQFFGPGTRLTVL.

The chain combines TRBV6-1 with TRBJ1-3; 10 positions agree with TRBD1. After removal of 4 bases from V and 2 bases from J, the junction contained 14 bases not matched to a gene. CDR3 size: 19 residues. CDR1 is MNHNS, CDR2 SASEGT, per germline. CDR3 DNA sequence: TGTGCCAGCAGTGCACGGAAACTAGGACAGGGGGTAACTGGAAACACCATATATTTT. Translating gives CASSARKLGQGVTGNTIYF.

This sequence joins TRBV5-8 and TRBJ1-5, with D uncertain. This CDR3 contains 14 residues. V lost 2 bases to trimming and J lost 2 bases, with 8 bases between them. Germline V gives CDR1 SGHTS, CDR2 YDEGEE. The CDR3 nucleotides read TGTGCCAGCAGCTTAGGTACAGGCAATCAGCCCCAGCATTTT. Translated, it gives CASSLGTGNQPQHF. The complete variable domain, with remaining parts taken from reference TRBV5-8 and TRBJ1-5, reads EAGVTQSPTHLIKTRGQQATLRCSPISGHTSVYWYQQALGLGLQFLLWYDEGEERNRGNFPPRFSGRQFPNYSSELNVNALELEDSALYLCASSLGTGNQPQHFGDGTRLSIL.

This clone came up a few times. V gene TRBV6-5 combines with J gene TRBJ2-1; 9 positions agree with TRBD2. Germline V CDR1 and CDR2: MNHEY, SVGAGI. The CDR3 sequence is 14 residues long. Trimming at V came to 2 bases and at J to 9 bases, leaving 5 bases not matched to a gene. The CDR3 here is CASSYKTSGGEQFF. As DNA, the CDR3 is TGTGCCAGCAGTTACAAGACTAGCGGAGGTGAGCAGTTCTTC.

This clone was found a few times. This chain links TRBV19 with TRBJ2-1; D gene ambiguous. V shed 3 bases and J shed 6 bases, with 15 bases lying between them. The CDR3 has 15 amino acids. Germline V gene lookup returns CDR1 LNHDA and CDR2 SQIVND (reference sequence). This CDR3 is CASSIQRPRVNEQFF. The CDR3 region has the DNA TGTGCCAGTAGTATCCAACGCCCACGCGTCAATGAGCAGTTCTTC.

V and J are TRBV20-1 and TRBJ1-1; D not certain. The CDR3 has 11 amino acids. The germline V and J ends were trimmed by 3 bases and 4 bases, with 6 bases remaining between them. Germline V gene lookup returns CDR1 DFQATT and CDR2 SNEGSKA (reference sequence). CDR3 coding DNA: TGCAGTGCTAGCGGTGGCACTGAAGCTTTCTTT. It encodes CSASGGTEAFF.

The V call is TRBV4-1, the J call TRBJ1-2; maybe TRBD1 (5 bases). V was clipped by 6 bases and J by 0 bases, with 17 bases between them. CDR1 and CDR2 from the germline V gene are MGHRA and YSYEKL. The CDR3 contains 16 residues. CDR3 region: CASRLGHASSNYGYTF. For the CDR3, the DNA is TGCGCCAGCAGACTTGGACATGCCAGCTCTAACTATGGCTACACCTTC.

V is TRBV21-1 and J is TRBJ2-1; TRBD2 was called by the table and not checked on the DNA. TRBV21-1 is designated a pseudogene. The CDR3 runs 17 residues. The CDR3 loop reads CASSFSNPPRWHNEQFF. CDR3 DNA: TGTGCCAGCAGCTTCTCTAACCCCCCTAGGTGGCACAATGAGCAGTTCTTC.

The V gene is TRBV7-3, the J gene TRBJ2-1; 8 bases are a match to TRBD2. In germline, CDR1 is SGHTA, CDR2 FQGTGA. After removal of 3 bases from V and 4 bases from J, the junction contained 5 bases not matched to a gene. CDR3 size: 15 residues. Here the CDR3 DNA reads TGTGCCAGCAGCTTCGGACTAGCACTTTACAATGAGCAGTTCTTC. Translating it yields CASSFGLALYNEQFF.

The genes are TRBV7-8 and TRBJ1-4; D not certain. The CDR3 loop spans 15 amino acids. Germline CDR1 SGHVS, CDR2 FQNEAQ. V lost 0 bases, J lost 7 bases, and 12 bases lay in between. The CDR3 is CASSLANSRGEKLFF. The CDR3 DNA follows: TGTGCCAGCAGCTTAGCGAACTCTCGGGGTGAAAAACTGTTTTTT.

The chain uses TRBV9 and TRBJ1-3; 9 bases are shared with TRBD1. The V and J ends lost 0 bases and 2 bases, in that order; junction bases with no gene match: 6. Germline V lookup: CDR1 SGDLS, CDR2 YYNGEE. This CDR3 spans 17 amino acids. CDR3 amino acids: CASSVAWGDRAGNTIYF. For the CDR3, the DNA is TGTGCCAGCAGCGTAGCTTGGGGGGACAGGGCTGGAAACACCATATATTTT.

CDR3 in DNA: TGTGCCAGCAGCCAGCCATGGGGGGCCTACGAGCAGTACTTC. This sequence encodes CASSQPWGAYEQYF. This chain uses TRBV11-3 with TRBJ2-7; TRBD2 might be the D (6 bases). CDR1 and CDR2 from the germline V gene are SGHNT and YENEEA. CDR3 length: 14 amino acids. The germline V and J ends were trimmed by 5 bases and 2 bases, with 13 bases remaining between them.

The chain couples TRBV5-4 to TRBJ1-1; D perhaps matches TRBD1 (6 bases). V dropped 4 bases and J dropped 5 bases, with 18 bases sitting between them. From germline, CDR1 is SGHNT and CDR2 YYREEE (reference sequence). The CDR3 is 15 amino acids. CDR3 sequence: CASSEEQGRRTEAFF. The CDR3 region has the DNA TGTGCCAGCAGCGAGGAACAGGGTCGAAGGACTGAAGCTTTCTTT.

There are a few counts of this clone. The CDR3 spells CASSSGGRETQYF. The CDR3 DNA follows: TGCGCCAGCAGCTCAGGGGGCAGAGAGACCCAGTACTTC. The chain links TRBV5-1 to TRBJ2-5; 8 nucleotides align to TRBD1. CDR3 size: 13 residues. The germline CDR1 and CDR2 sequences are SGHRS and YFSETQ. The V and J ends lost 3 bases and 4 bases, in that order; junction bases with no gene match: 2.

The chain recombines TRBV2 with TRBJ1-6; 7 bases are a match to TRBD1. The CDR3 runs to 17 residues. Germline V gene lookup returns CDR1 SNHLY and CDR2 FYNNEI. V was pared by 3 bases and J by 1 base, with 6 bases of the junction left unmatched. In DNA form, the CDR3 reads TGTGCCAGCAGTGATCGACAGGGTCTATCCTATAATTCACCCCTCCACTTT. It translates to CASSDRQGLSYNSPLHF.

The gene calls are TRBV9 and TRBJ2-2; D is unclear. The CDR3 extends over 13 amino acids. Trimming pared 3 bases from V and 5 bases from J, leaving 8 bases between. CDR1 and CDR2 from the germline V gene are SGDLS and YYNGEE. In DNA form, the CDR3 reads TGTGCCAGCAGCGGCGAACCTACCGGGGAGCTGTTTTTT. Residues: CASSGEPTGELFF.

The chain carries TRBV24-1 and TRBJ2-7, with 7 bases matching TRBD1. V lost 0 bases, J lost 4 bases, and 8 bases stayed unmatched. Looked up from germline, CDR1 is KGHDR and CDR2 is SFDVKD. The CDR3 contains 16 residues. CDR3 nucleotide sequence: TGTGCCACCAGTGATTTGGAGGGGGCCACCCTATACGAGCAGTACTTC. Its protein product is CATSDLEGATLYEQYF.

This sequence joins TRBV30 and TRBJ2-2, with a weak D call TRBD2 (6 bases). From germline, CDR1 is GTSNPN and CDR2 SVGIG (reference sequence). V was cut by 0 bases and J by 3 bases, with 14 bases left in between. This CDR3 has 16 amino acids. CDR3 coding DNA: TGTGCCTGGAGTGTGGAGGGAGAATTTTACACCGGGGAGCTGTTTTTT. Translating gives CAWSVEGEFYTGELFF.

The V and J genes are TRBV11-3 and TRBJ2-7, with TRBD2 matching 16 bases. Trimming removed 5 bases from V and 5 bases from J; junction bases left unmatched: 9. Germline V gene sequence: CDR1 SGHNT, CDR2 YENEEA. There are 17 residues in the CDR3. DNA for the CDR3: TGTGCCAGCAGCCCGGGACTAGCGGGAGGGCCGATCCACGAGCAGTACTTC. It is translated as CASSPGLAGGPIHEQYF.

CDR3 in amino acids: CASSQVIDSYGYTF. The CDR3 bases are TGTGCCAGCAGCCAAGTTATTGACAGCTATGGCTACACCTTC. The V and J genes are TRBV3-1 (or the pseudogene TRBV3-2) and TRBJ1-2; D is possibly TRBD1 (5 bases). Per the germline V gene, CDR1 is LGHDT and CDR2 is YNNKEL (reference sequence). The CDR3 covers 14 residues. V lost 1 base and J 4 bases, leaving 10 bases between the germline ends.

This sequence joins TRBV4-1 and TRBJ2-1; 7 bases match TRBD2. The CDR3 sequence is 13 residues long. J was trimmed by 8 bases and V by 6 bases; bases with no gene match: 7. Germline V CDR1 and CDR2: MGHRA, YSYEKL. The CDR3 sequence: CASSAGVVYEQFF. CDR3 nucleotides: TGCGCCAGCAGTGCGGGAGTTGTCTATGAGCAGTTCTTC.

The rearrangement uses TRBV4-3 and TRBJ2-2; D gene uncertain. Germline V gives CDR1 LGHNA, CDR2 YSLEER. This CDR3 spans 15 amino acids. The V gene lost 0 bases and the J gene lost 2 bases, with 7 bases spanning the gap. CDR3 in DNA: TGCGCCAGCAGCCAAGATTACAGCAACACCGGGGAGCTGTTTTTT. Its translation is CASSQDYSNTGELFF.

This chain connects TRBV19 to TRBJ2-7; D may be TRBD1 (6 bases). CDR1 is LNHDA and CDR2 is SQIVND in the germline V gene (reference sequence). The germline V and J ends were trimmed by 3 bases and 1 base, with 13 bases remaining between them. This CDR3 has 15 residues. The CDR3: CASSITGSGSYEQYF. CDR3 nucleotides: TGTGCCAGTAGTATCACAGGGTCGGGGTCCTACGAGCAGTACTTC.

The chain joins TRBV7-8 to TRBJ1-5, with D perhaps matching TRBD1 (6 bases). The germline gives CDR1 SGHVS, CDR2 FQNEAQ. The V end lost 4 bases, the J end lost 0 bases, and 7 bases lay between the germline ends. The CDR3 sequence is 14 residues long. The CDR3 sequence is CASSSQGSNQPQHF. In DNA form, the CDR3 reads TGTGCCAGCAGCTCACAGGGTAGCAATCAGCCCCAGCATTTT.

V is TRBV3-1 (or the pseudogene TRBV3-2) and J is TRBJ1-1, with a weak D call TRBD1 (5 bases). The CDR3 covers 14 residues. Germline values: CDR1 LGHDT, CDR2 YNNKEL (reference sequence). Between the trimmed V and J ends, which lost 4 bases and 5 bases, there was a span of 14 bases. The CDR3 DNA sequence: TGTGCCAGCAGCCCCTGGTCAGGGCGGACTGAAGCTTTCTTT. Amino acid sequence: CASSPWSGRTEAFF.

This clone was found once. Here the CDR3 reads CAISESGKRERSYEQYF. The CDR3 DNA follows: TGTGCCATCAGTGAGTCGGGAAAGCGGGAGCGCTCCTACGAGCAGTACTTC. The chain is built from TRBV10-3 and TRBJ2-7; 8 bases line up with TRBD2. Trimming removed 0 bases from V and 0 bases from J; junction bases left unmatched: 7. Germline CDR1 is ENHRY and CDR2 is SYGVKD. This CDR3 comprises 17 residues.